This TCR beta chain was obtained from a study of response to subunit inactivated influenza vaccine. Findings of the study overall: After each seasonal influenza vaccination, few new T cells are recruited, the authors suggested.

Deletions cut 0 bases from V and 5 bases from J, with 12 bases between. Germline CDR1 is SGHKS and CDR2 is YYEKEE (reference sequence). The CDR3 consists of 15 residues. This clonotype has more than one count but fewer than ten. Its antigen is not identified. One entry per CDR3 protein, called by TCRdb with MiXCR from the RT-PCR reads. Here the sample spans roughly 630,000 distinct CDR3 sequences, about 14% being singletons. The sequence derives from a man aged 45-65 years who received an inactivated influenza vaccine. The specimen was PBMCs from blood, collected about 14 days before vaccination. The chain uses TRBV5-5 and TRBJ2-1; weak D call: TRBD2 (6 bases). CDR3 DNA sequence: TGTGCCAGCAGCTTGGCCCTAGCGTCCCACAATGAGCAGTTCTTC. It codes for CASSLALASHNEQFF.